The source of this T cell receptor beta chain is a study of identical twins. Germline CDR1 DFQATT, CDR2 SNEGSKA (reference sequence). The CDR3 totals 15 residues. V lost 6 bases and J lost 5; bases outside the gene matches: 8. One entry per CDR3 protein, called by TCRdb with MiXCR from the 5' RACE reads. This table has roughly 700,000 distinct CDR3 sequences, approximately 9% appearing once. A further study also used this sample, focusing on yellow fever vaccine responses in identical twins.

V is TRBV20-1 and J is TRBJ2-1, with 12 bases aligning to TRBD2. The source material was PBMCs. The sequence came from a woman aged 18-29 years in good health. The CDR3 here is CSAPTSGSFNNEQFF. CDR3 in DNA: TGCAGTGCACCGACTAGCGGGAGTTTCAACAATGAGCAGTTCTTC.